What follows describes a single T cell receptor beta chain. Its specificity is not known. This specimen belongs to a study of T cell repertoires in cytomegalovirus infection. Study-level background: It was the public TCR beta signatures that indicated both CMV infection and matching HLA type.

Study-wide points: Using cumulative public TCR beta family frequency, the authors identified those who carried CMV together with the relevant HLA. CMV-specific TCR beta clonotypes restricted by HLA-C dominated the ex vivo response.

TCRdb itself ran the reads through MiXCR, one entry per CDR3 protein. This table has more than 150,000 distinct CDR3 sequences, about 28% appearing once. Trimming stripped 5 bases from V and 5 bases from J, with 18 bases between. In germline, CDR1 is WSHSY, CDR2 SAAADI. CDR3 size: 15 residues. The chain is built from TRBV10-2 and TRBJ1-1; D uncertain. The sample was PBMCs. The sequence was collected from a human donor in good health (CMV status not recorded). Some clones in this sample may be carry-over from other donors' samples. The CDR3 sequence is CASSPNPTGWTEAFF. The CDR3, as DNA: TGCGCCAGCAGTCCGAACCCGACGGGGTGGACTGAAGCTTTCTTT.